In its sample, the clone carrying this TCR beta chain was seen many times. This sample is part of a study of response to subunit inactivated influenza vaccine. Trimming left V 6 bases short and J 1 base short, with 9 bases between. In germline, CDR1 is ENHRY, CDR2 SYGVKD. The CDR3 spans 13 residues. One entry per CDR3 protein results from TCRdb running MiXCR on the RT-PCR reads. In the table there are around 190,000 distinct CDR3 sequences, about 9% of which are singletons. The V gene is TRBV10-3, the J gene TRBJ2-5; D assignment may be TRBD1 or TRBD2 (5 bases each). The origin of this receptor is a man in his fifties who received an inactivated influenza vaccine. The sample consisted of non-naive T cells sorted from PBMCs, taken on the day of vaccination. For the CDR3, the DNA is TGTGCCATCAGGGGAGACAGCCAAGAGACCCAGTACTTC. This sequence encodes CAIRGDSQETQYF.